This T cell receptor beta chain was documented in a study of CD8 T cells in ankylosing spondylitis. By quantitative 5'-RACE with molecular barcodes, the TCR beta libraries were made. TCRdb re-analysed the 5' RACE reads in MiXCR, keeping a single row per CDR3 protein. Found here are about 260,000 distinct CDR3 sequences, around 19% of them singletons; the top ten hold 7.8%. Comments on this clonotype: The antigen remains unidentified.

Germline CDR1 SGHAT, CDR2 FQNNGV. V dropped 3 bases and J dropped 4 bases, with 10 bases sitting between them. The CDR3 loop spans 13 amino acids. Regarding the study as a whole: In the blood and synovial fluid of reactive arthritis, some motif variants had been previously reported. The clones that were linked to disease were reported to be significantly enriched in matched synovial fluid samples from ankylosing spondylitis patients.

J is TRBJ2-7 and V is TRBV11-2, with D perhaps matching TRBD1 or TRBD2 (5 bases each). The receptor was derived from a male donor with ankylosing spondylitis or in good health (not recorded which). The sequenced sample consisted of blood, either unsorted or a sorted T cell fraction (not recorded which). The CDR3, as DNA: TGTGCCAGCAGCTTTGGGGACGCTTACGAGCAGTACGTC. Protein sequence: CASSFGDAYEQYV.